This TCR beta chain was sequenced for a study of T cells expressing NK-cell markers. In the study overall: Cells sorted as CD3+CD56+NKG2C+, CD3+CD56+NKG2C- and CD3+CD56-NKG2C+ T cells supplied the TCR beta repertoires. General study results and limits: Leadership of the CD3+CD56-NKG2C+ fraction also belonged to these clonotypes in a few donors.

Comment on this clonotype: Its antigen is unknown.

Libraries used 5'RACE template switching adding universal primer site and UMIs. Using the 5' RACE reads, TCRdb records one entry per CDR3 protein without DNA. The sample has hundreds of thousands of distinct CDR3 sequences. This CDR3 region has 14 residues. The chain has TRBV12-3 or TRBV12-4 and TRBJ1-2; TCRdb picks TRBD1, but there is no DNA to check that call. Sequences were obtained from blood T cells: a sorted CD56 or NKG2C T cell subset, CD4+ or CD8+ T cells, or bulk PBMC T cells (not recorded which). This sequence originates from a man aged 18-30 years in good health. This CDR3 is CASTTGTGLYGYTF.